This paragraph covers one T cell receptor (beta chain) sequence. The sample originates from a study of blood T cell repertoires in COVID-19. Study-level background: Donors in Cohort 3 counted as recovered after two negative PCRs, clearance, or symptom resolution. In each case, the material was cDNA or gDNA derived from T cells, B-cell-depleted T cells, or PBMCs.

Original processing methods: Quantification of nucleated cells was approximated via reference gene primer amplification. TCRdb's copy holds only in-frame clones and misses some; the assay was immunoSEQ multiplex PCR. V and J calls and clone size are as listed in that table; D and trimming were resolved from the DNA. The table includes roughly 150,000 clones, 84% detected once. The V end was cut by 4 bases, the J end by 4 bases, with 14 bases between. The CDR3 totals 14 residues. From germline, CDR1 is GTSNPN and CDR2 SVGIG (reference sequence). Recruits, aged 18 to 89 years, lived in about two dozen US areas.

This receptor was obtained from a man aged 45-65 years in a cohort exposed to, infected with or recovered from COVID-19 (not recorded which). The chain couples TRBV30 to TRBJ1-3; perhaps TRBD1 as D (5 bases). Sequenced sample: PBMCs or T cells enriched from blood (not recorded which). The CDR3 DNA sequence: TGTGCCTGGACCCCTGGGGGGTACGGAAACACCATATATTTT. It translates to CAWTPGGYGNTIYF. The full variable domain, with the rest looked up from reference TRBV30 and TRBJ1-3, is SQTIHQWPATLVQPVGSPLSLECTVEGTSNPNLYWYRQAAGRGLQLLFYSVGIGQISSEVPQNLSASRPQDRQFILSSKKLLLSDSGFYLCAWTPGGYGNTIYFGEGSWLTVV.